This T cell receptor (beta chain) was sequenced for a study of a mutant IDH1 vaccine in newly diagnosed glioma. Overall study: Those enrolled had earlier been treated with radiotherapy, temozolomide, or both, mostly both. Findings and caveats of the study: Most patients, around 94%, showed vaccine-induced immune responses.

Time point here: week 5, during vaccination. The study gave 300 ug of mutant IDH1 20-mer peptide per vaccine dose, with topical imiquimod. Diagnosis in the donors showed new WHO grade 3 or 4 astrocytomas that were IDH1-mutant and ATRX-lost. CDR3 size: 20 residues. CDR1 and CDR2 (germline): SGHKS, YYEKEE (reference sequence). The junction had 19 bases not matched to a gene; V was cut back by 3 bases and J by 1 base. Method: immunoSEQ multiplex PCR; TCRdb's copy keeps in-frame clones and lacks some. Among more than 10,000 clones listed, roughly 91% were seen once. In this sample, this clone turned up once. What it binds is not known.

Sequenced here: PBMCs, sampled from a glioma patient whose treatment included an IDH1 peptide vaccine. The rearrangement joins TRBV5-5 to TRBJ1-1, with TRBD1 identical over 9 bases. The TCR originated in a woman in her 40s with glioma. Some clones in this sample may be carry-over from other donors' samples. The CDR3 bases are TGTGCCAGCAGCTCAATAGCCGGGACAGGGTGGTCCCGTGGGAACACTGAAGCTTTCTTT. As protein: CASSSIAGTGWSRGNTEAFF.